This T cell receptor (beta chain) was recorded in a study of control samples from healthy donors and cancer patients (dated by TCRdb to 2019 to 2021). Library preparation used the immunoSEQ multiplex PCR assay. TCRdb provides this immuneACCESS table in a form limited to in-frame rearrangements. Some clones are lacking; in checked studies, under half of them reflect an unresolved V gene, and why the rest are absent is not known. The table of this sample itemizes 150,000 to 200,000 clones. Around 2% of the sample is taken by the ten largest. A remark on this clone: No antigen is known for it.

From the cysteine through the phenylalanine, the CDR3 covers 15 amino acids. Solely the CDR3 DNA is kept, with 45 bases framed from the first base. V gives up 4 bases and J gives up 8 bases, and the segment between their germline ends measures 21 bases. The germline V gene provides CDR1 SQVTM and CDR2 ANQGSEA. Sequenced: blood. The source of this sequence is a woman in her thirties in good health. The rearrangement joined TRBV29-1 to TRBJ2-1; the D gene identity is not certain. CDR3 reads: CSVVGFLGFLDEQFF. The nucleotide sequence reads TGCAGCGTTGTAGGTTTCCTAGGATTCTTGGATGAGCAGTTCTTC.